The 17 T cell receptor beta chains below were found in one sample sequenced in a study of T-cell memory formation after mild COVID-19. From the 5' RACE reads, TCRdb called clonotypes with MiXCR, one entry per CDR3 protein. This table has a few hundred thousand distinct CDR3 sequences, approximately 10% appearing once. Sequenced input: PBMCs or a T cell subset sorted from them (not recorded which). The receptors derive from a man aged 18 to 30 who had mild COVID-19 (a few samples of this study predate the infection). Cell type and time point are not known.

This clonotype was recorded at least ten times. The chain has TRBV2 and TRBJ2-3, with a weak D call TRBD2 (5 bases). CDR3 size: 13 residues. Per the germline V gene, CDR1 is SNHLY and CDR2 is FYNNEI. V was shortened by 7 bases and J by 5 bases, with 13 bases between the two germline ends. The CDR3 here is CASNSHEGDTQYF. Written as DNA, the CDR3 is TGTGCCAGCAACTCCCACGAGGGAGATACGCAGTATTTT.

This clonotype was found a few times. CDR3 sequence (DNA): TGCGCCAGCAGCCGCTCTGCGGGGACGGACACCGGGGAGCTGTTTTTT. Protein product: CASSRSAGTDTGELFF. The gene calls are TRBV5-1 and TRBJ2-2, with D possibly TRBD2 on 6 matching bases. Germline V lookup: CDR1 SGHRS, CDR2 YFSETQ. The CDR3 extends over 16 amino acids. Trimming took off 4 bases at V and 3 bases at J, with 16 bases between the two ends.

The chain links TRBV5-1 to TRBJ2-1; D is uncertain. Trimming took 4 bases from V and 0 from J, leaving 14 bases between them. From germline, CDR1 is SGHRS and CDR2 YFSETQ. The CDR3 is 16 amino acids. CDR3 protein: CASSAATRSSYNEQFF. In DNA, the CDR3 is TGCGCCAGCAGCGCCGCCACCCGGAGCTCCTACAATGAGCAGTTCTTC.

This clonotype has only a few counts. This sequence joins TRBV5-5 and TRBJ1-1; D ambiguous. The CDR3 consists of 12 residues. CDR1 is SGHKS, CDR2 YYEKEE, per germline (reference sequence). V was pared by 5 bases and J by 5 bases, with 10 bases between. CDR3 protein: CASSPWRTEAFF. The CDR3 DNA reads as TGTGCCAGCAGTCCATGGAGGACTGAAGCTTTCTTT.

DNA for the CDR3: TGTGCCAGCAGTGAGGGAGGCTACATTCAGTACTTC. This encodes CASSEGGYIQYF. V usage is TRBV2 and J usage is TRBJ2-4, with D perhaps TRBD2 (6 bases). V was trimmed by 3 bases and J by 8 bases, leaving 8 bases between them. Germline lookup yields CDR1 SNHLY and CDR2 FYNNEI. CDR3 size: 12 residues.

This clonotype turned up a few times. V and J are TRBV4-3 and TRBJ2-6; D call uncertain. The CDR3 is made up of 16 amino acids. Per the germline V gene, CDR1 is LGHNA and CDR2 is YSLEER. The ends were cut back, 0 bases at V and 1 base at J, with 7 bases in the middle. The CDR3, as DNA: TGCGCCAGCAGCCAAGATCACAGATCTGGGGCCAACGTCCTGACTTTC. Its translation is CASSQDHRSGANVLTF.

CDR3 region: CASSLGQLDQNTQYF. CDR3 DNA: TGCGCCAGCAGCTTGGGTCAACTGGACCAGAATACGCAGTATTTT. The chain employs TRBV5-1 and TRBJ2-3; D unclear. This CDR3 spans 15 amino acids. Per germline, CDR1 SGHRS and CDR2 YFSETQ. The V gene lost 0 bases and the J gene lost 7 bases, with 15 bases spanning the gap.

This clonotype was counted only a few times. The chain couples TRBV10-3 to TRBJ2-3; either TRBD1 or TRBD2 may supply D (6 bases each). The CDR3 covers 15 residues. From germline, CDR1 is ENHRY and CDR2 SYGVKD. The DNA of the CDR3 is TGTGTTACGGGGGCTGGTCCCCCTAGCACAGATACGCAGTATTTT. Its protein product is CVTGAGPPSTDTQYF.

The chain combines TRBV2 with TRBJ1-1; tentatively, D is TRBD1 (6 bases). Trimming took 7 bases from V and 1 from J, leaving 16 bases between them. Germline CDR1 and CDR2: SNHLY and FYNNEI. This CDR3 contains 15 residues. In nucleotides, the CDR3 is TGTGCCAGCACTCTCCTGGGGGCAGGGAACACTGAAGCTTTCTTT. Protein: CASTLLGAGNTEAFF.

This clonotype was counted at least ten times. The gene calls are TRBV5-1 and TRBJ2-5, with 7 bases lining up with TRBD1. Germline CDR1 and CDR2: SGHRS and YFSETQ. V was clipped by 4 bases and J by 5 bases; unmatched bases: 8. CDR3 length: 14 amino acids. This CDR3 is CASSPDRPEETQYF. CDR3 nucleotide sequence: TGCGCCAGCAGCCCGGACAGGCCGGAGGAGACCCAGTACTTC.

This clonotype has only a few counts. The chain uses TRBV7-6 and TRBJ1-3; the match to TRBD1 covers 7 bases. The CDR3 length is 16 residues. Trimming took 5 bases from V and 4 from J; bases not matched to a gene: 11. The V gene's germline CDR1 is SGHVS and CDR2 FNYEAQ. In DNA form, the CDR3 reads TGTGCCAGCAGCCCTCAGGGGGGGGGAACAGGAAACACCATATATTTT. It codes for CASSPQGGGTGNTIYF.

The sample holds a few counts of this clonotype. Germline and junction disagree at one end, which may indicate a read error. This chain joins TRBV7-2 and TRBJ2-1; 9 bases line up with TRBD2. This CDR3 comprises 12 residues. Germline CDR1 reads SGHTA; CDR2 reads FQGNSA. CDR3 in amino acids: CASSNIAGAEIF. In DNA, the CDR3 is TGTGCCAGCAGCAACATAGCGGGGGCCGAGATCTTC. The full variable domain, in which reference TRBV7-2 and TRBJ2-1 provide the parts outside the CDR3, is GAGVSQSPSNKVTEKGKDVELRCDPISGHTALYWYRQSLGQGLEFLIYFQGNSAPDKSGLPSDRFSAERTGGSVSTLTIQRTQQEDSAVYLCASSNIAGAEIFGPGTRLTVL.

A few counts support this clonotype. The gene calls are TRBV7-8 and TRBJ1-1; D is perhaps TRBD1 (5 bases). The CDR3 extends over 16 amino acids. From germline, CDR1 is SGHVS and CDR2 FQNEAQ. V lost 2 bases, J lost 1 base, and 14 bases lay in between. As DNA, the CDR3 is TGTGCCAGCAGCTTATTTCCAGGGATTAAGAACACTGAAGCTTTCTTT. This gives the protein CASSLFPGIKNTEAFF.

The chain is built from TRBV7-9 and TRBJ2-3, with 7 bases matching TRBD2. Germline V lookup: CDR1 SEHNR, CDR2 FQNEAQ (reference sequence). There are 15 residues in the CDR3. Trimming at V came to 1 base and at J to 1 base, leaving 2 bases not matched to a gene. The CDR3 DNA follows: TGTGCCAGCAGCTTAGGTGCGGGGGGCACAGATACGCAGTATTTT. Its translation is CASSLGAGGTDTQYF. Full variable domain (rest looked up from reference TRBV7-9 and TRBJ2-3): DTGVSQNPRHKITKRGQNVTFRCDPISEHNRLYWYRQTLGQGPEFLTYFQNEAQLEKSRLLSDRFSAERPKGSFSTLEIQRTEQGDSAMYLCASSLGAGGTDTQYFGPGTRLTVL.

Here the CDR3 reads CSVLESTDTQYF. The CDR3 DNA reads TGCAGCGTTCTAGAATCGACAGATACGCAGTATTTT. The chain employs TRBV29-1 and TRBJ2-3; D gene ambiguous. Germline values: CDR1 SQVTM, CDR2 ANQGSEA. The CDR3 spans 12 residues. V was clipped by 5 bases and J by 3 bases, with 9 bases between them.

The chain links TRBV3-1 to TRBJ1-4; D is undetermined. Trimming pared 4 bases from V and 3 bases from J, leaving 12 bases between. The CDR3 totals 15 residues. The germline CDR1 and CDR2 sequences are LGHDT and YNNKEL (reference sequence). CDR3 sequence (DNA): TGTGCCAGCAGCCCGCGGGGATCGGCTAATGAAAAACTGTTTTTT. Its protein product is CASSPRGSANEKLFF.

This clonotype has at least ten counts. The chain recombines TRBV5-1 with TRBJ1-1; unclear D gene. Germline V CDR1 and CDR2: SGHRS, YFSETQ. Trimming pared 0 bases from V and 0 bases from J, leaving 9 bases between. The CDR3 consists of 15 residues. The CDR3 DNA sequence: TGCGCCAGCAGCTTGGACGGAAACTTGAACACTGAAGCTTTCTTT. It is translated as CASSLDGNLNTEAFF.